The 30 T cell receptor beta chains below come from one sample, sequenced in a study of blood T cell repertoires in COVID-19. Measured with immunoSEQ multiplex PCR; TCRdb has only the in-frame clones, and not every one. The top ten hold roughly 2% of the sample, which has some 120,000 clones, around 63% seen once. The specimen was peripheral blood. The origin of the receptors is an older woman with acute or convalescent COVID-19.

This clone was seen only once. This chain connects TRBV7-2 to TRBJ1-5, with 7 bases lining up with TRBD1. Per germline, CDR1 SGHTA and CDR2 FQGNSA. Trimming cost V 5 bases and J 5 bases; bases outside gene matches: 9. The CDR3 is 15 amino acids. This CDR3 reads CASSPWTGNHQPQHF. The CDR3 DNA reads TGTGCCAGCAGCCCCTGGACAGGAAACCATCAGCCCCAGCATTTT.

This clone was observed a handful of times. CDR3 amino acids: CASSFRDRTYEQYF. The DNA of the CDR3 is TGTGCCAGCAGTTTCCGGGACAGAACCTACGAGCAGTACTTC. The gene calls are TRBV27 and TRBJ2-7, with TRBD1 matching 7 bases. The V gene's germline CDR1 is MNHEY and CDR2 SMNVEV (reference sequence). Germline trimming cut 3 bases from V and 2 bases from J; bases unmatched to any gene: 4. The CDR3 sequence is 14 residues long.

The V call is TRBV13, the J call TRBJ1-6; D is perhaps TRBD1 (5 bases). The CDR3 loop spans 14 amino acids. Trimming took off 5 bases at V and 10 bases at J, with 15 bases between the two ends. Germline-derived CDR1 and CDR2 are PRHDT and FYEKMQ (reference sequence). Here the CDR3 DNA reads TGTGCCAGCAGCGGCGCGGGGAGGGGATCACCCCTCCACTTT. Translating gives CASSGAGRGSPLHF.

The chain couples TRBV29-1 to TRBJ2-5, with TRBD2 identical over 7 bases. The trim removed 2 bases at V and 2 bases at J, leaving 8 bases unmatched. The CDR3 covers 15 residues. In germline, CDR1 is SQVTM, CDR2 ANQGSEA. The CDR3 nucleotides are TGCAGCGTTGAACTTAGGACTAGTTGGCAAGAGACCCAGTACTTC. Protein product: CSVELRTSWQETQYF.

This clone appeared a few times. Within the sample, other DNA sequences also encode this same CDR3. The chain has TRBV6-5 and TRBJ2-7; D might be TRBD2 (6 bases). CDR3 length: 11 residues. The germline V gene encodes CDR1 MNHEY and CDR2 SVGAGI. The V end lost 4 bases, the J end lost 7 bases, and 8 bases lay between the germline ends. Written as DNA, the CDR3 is TGTGCCAGCAGTTTCGGGGGAGAGCAGTACTTC. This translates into CASSFGGEQYF.

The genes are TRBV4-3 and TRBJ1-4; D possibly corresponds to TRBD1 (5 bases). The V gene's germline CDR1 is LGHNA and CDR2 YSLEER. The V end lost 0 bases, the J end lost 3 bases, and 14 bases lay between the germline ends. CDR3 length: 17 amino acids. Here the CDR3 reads CASSQDDQGSANEKLFF. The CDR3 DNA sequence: TGCGCCAGCAGCCAAGACGACCAGGGTTCAGCTAATGAAAAACTGTTTTTT.

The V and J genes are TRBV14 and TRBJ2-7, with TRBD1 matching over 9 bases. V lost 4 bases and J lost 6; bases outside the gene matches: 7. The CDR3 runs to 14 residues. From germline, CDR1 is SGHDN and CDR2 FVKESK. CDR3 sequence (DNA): TGTGCCAGCAGCCCAGGGGGACAGGGACGCGAGCAGTACTTC. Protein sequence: CASSPGGQGREQYF.

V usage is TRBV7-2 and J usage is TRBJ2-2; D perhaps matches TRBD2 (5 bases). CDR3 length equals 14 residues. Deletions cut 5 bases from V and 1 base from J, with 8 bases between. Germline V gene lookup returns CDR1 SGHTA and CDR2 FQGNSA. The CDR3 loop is CASSQGLNTGELFF. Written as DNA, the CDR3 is TGTGCCAGCAGCCAAGGACTGAACACCGGGGAGCTGTTTTTT.

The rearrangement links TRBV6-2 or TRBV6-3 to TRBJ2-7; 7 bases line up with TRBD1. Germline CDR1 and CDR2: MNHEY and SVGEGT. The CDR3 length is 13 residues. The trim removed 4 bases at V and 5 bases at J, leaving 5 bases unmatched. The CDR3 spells CASSLGGLDEQYF. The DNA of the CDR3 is TGTGCCAGCAGTTTAGGGGGCCTCGACGAGCAGTACTTC.

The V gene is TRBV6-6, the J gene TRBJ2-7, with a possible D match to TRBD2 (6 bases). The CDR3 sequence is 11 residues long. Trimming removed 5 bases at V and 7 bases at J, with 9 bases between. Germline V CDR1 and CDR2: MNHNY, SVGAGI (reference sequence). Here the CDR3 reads CASSPGGEQYF. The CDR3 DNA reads TGTGCCAGCAGTCCCGGAGGGGAGCAGTACTTC.

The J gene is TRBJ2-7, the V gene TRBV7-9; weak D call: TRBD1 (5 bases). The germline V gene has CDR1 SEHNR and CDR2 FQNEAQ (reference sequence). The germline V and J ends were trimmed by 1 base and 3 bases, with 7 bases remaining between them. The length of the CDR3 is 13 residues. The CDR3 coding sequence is TGTGCCAGCAGCTTAGAGGGGAACTACGAGCAGTACTTC. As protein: CASSLEGNYEQYF.

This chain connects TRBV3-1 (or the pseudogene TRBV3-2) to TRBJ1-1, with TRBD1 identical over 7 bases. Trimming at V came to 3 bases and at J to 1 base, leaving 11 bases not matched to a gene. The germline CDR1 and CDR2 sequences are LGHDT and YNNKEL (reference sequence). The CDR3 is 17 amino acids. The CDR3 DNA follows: TGTGCCAGCAGCCAGGTAACGAGACAGGGAAGGAACACTGAAGCTTTCTTT. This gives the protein CASSQVTRQGRNTEAFF.

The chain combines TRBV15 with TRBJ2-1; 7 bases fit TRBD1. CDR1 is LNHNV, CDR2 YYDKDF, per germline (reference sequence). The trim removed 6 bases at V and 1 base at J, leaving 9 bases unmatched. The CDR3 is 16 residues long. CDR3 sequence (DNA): TGTGCCACCAGGGCAGGTCGACAGGGTTCCTACAATGAGCAGTTCTTC. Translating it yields CATRAGRQGSYNEQFF.

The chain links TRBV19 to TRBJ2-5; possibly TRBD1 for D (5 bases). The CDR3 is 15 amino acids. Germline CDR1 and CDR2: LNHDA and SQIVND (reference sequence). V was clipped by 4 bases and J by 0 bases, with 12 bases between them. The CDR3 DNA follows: TGTGCCAGTAGTACCGGACAAGGCTACCAAGAGACCCAGTACTTC. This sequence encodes CASSTGQGYQETQYF.

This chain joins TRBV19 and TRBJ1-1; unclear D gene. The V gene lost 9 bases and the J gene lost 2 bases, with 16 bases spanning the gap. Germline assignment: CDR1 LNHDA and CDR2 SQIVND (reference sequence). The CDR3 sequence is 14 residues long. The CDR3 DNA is TGTGCCAGCAGAGAGGGCAGGAGTAACACTGAAGCTTTCTTT. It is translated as CASREGRSNTEAFF.

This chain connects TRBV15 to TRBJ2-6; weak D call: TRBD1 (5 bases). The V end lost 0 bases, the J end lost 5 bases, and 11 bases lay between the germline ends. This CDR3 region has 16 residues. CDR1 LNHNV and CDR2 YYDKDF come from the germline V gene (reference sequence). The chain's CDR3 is CATSRERGSRANVLTF. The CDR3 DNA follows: TGTGCCACCAGCAGAGAAAGGGGCTCGAGGGCCAACGTCCTGACTTTC.

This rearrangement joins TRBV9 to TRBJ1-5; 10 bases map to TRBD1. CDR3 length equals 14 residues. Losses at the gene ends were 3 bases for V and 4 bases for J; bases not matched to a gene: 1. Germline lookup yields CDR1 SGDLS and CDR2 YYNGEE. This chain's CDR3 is CASSGQGANQPQHF. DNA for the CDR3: TGTGCCAGCAGCGGACAGGGGGCTAATCAGCCCCAGCATTTT. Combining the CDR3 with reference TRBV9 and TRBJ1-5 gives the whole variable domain DSGVTQTPKHLITATGQRVTLRCSPRSGDLSVYWYQQSLDQGLQFLIQYYNGEERAKGNILERFSAQQFPDLHSELNLSSLELGDSALYFCASSGQGANQPQHFGDGTRLSIL.

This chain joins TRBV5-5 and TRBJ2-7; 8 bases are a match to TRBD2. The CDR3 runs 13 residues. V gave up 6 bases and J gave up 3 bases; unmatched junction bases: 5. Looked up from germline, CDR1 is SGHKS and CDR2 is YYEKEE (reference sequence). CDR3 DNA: TGTGCCAGCAACCTAGGGACTAGCTACGAGCAGTACTTC. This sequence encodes CASNLGTSYEQYF.

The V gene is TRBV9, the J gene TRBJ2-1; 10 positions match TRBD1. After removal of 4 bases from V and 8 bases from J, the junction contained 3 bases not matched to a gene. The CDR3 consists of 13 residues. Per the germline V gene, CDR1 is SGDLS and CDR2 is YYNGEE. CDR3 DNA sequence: TGTGCCAGCAGCCGACAGGGGGCGTATGAGCAGTTCTTC. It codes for CASSRQGAYEQFF.

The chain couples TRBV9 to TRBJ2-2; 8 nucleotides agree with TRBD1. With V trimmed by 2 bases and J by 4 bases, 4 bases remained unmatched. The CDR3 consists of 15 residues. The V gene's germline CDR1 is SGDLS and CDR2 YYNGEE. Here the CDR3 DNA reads TGTGCCAGCAGCGTCCGGACAGGGCCCACCGGGGAGCTGTTTTTT. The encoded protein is CASSVRTGPTGELFF.

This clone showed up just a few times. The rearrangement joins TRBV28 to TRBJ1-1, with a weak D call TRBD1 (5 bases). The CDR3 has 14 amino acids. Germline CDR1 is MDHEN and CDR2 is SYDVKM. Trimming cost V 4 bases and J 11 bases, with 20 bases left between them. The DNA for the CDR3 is TGTGCCAGCAGTTCCCCCTCGGGAGGGGTTGAGGCTTTCTTT. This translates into CASSSPSGGVEAFF.

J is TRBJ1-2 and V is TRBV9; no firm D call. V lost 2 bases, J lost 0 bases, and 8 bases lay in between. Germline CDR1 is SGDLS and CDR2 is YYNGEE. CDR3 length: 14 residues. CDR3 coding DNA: TGTGCCAGCAGCGTCGCAGACACTAACTATGGCTACACCTTC. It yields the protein CASSVADTNYGYTF. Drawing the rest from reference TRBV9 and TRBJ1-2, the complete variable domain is DSGVTQTPKHLITATGQRVTLRCSPRSGDLSVYWYQQSLDQGLQFLIQYYNGEERAKGNILERFSAQQFPDLHSELNLSSLELGDSALYFCASSVADTNYGYTFGSGTRLTVV.

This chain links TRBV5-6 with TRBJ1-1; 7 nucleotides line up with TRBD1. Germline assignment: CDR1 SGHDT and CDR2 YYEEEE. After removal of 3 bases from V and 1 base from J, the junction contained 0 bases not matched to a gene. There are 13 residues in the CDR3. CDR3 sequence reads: CASSWDRNTEAFF. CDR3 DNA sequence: TGTGCCAGCAGCTGGGACAGGAACACTGAAGCTTTCTTT.

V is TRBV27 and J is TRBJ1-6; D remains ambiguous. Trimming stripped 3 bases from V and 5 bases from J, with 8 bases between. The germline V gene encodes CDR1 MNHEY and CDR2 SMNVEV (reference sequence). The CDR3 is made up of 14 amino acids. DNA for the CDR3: TGTGCCAGCAGTTTCGGGGTTAATAATTCACCCCTCCACTTT. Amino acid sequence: CASSFGVNNSPLHF.

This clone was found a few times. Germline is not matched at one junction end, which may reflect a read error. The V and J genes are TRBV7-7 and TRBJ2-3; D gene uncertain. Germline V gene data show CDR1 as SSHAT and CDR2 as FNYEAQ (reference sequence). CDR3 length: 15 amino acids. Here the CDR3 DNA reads TGTGCTAGCAGCTTAAATCCCGGGTGGACAGATACGCAGTATTTT. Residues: CASSLNPGWTDTQYF. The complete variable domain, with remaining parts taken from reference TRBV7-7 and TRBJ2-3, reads GAGVSQSPRYKVTKRGQDVTLRCDPISSHATLYWYQQALGQGPEFLTYFNYEAQPDKSGLPSDRFSAERPEGSISTLTIQRTEQRDSAMYRCASSLNPGWTDTQYFGPGTRLTVL.

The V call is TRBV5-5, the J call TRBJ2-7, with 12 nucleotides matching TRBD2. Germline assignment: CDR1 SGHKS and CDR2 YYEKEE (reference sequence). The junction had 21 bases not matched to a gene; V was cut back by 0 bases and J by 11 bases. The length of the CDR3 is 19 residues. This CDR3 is CASSLGATSGSYIFVTEYF. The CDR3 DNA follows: TGTGCCAGCAGCTTGGGGGCGACTAGCGGGAGTTACATCTTTGTCACGGAGTACTTC.

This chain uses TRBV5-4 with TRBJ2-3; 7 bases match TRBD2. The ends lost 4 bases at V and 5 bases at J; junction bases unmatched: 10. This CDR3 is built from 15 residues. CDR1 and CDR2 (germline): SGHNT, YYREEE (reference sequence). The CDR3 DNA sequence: TGTGCCAGCAGCCCCGGGGGGTACGGGGTAGATACGCAGTATTTT. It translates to CASSPGGYGVDTQYF. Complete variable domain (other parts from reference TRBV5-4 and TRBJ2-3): ETGVTQSPTHLIKTRGQQVTLRCSSQSGHNTVSWYQQALGQGPQFIFQYYREEENGRGNFPPRFSGLQFPNYSSELNVNALELDDSALYLCASSPGGYGVDTQYFGPGTRLTVL.

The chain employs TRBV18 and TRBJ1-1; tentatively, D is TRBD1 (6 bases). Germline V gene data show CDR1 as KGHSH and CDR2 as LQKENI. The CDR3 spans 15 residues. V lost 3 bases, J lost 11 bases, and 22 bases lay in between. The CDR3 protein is CASSPGQPRGGFAFF. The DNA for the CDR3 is TGTGCCAGCTCACCTGGACAGCCCCGGGGTGGGTTCGCTTTCTTT.

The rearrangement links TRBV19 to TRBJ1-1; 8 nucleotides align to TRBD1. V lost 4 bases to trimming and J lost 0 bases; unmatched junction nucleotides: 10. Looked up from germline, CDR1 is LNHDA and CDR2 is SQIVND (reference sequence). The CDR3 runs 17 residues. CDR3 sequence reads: CASSTLDRVSMNTEAFF. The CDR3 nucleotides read TGTGCCAGTAGTACCCTGGACAGGGTGAGCATGAACACTGAAGCTTTCTTT.

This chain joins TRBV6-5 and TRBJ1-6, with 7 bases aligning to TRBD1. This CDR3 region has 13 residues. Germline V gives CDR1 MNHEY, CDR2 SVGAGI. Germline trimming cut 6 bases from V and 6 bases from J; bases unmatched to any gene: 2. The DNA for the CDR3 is TGTGCCAGCAGCGACAGGGCTAATTCACCCCTCCACTTT. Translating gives CASSDRANSPLHF.